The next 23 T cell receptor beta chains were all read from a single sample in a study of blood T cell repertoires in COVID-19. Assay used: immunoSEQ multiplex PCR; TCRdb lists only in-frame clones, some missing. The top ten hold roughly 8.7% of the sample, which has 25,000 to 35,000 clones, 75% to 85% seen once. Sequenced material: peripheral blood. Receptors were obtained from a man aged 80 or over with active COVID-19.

The CDR3 DNA reads TGTGCCAGCAGCTTGGGACAGGGCCCCTATGGCTACACCTTC. As protein: CASSLGQGPYGYTF. The chain is built from TRBV5-8 and TRBJ1-2; 7 bases map to TRBD1. Germline V gene lookup returns CDR1 SGHTS and CDR2 YDEGEE. The V gene end was trimmed by 0 bases and the J gene end by 4 bases; junction bases not matched to a gene: 3. CDR3 size: 14 residues.

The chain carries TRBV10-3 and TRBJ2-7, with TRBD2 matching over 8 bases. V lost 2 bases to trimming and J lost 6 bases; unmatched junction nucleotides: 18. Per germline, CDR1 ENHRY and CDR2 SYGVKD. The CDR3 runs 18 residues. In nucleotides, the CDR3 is TGTGCCATCAGTGAGATAGCGGGACACGAAAGTTTAGCCTCCGAGCAGTACTTC. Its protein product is CAISEIAGHESLASEQYF.

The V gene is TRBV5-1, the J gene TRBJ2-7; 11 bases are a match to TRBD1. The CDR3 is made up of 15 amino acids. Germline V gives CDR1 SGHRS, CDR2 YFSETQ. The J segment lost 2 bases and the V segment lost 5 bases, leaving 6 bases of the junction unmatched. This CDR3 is CASRLGTGGTYEQYF. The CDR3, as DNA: TGCGCCAGCAGACTAGGGACAGGGGGGACCTACGAGCAGTACTTC.

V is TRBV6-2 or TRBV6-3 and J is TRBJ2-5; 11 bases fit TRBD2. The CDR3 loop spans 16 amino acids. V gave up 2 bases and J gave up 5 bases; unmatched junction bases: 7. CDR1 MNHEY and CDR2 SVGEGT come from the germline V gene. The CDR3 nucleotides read TGTGCCAGCAGTTACGCTACTAGCGGGGGAGCGGAGACCCAGTACTTC. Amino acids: CASSYATSGGAETQYF.

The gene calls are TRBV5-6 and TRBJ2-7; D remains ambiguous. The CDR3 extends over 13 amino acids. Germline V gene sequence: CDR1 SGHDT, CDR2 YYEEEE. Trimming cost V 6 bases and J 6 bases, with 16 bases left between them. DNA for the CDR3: TGTGCCAGCAACTCAGGTAGGATAAGCGAGCAGTACTTC. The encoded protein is CASNSGRISEQYF.

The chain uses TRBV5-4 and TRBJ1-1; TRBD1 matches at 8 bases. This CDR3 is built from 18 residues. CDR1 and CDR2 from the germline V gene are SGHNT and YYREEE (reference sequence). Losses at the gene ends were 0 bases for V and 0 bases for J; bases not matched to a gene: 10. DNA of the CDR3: TGTGCCAGCAGCTTGGCCCCGCAGGGGGCGCGGGTGAACACTGAAGCTTTCTTT. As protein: CASSLAPQGARVNTEAFF.

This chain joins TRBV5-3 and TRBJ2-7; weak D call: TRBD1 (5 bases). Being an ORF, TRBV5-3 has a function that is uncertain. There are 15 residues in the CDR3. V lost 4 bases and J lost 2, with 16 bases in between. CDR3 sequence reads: CARSLFLGPAYEQYF. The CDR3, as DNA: TGTGCCAGAAGCCTGTTTTTGGGGCCCGCCTACGAGCAGTACTTC.

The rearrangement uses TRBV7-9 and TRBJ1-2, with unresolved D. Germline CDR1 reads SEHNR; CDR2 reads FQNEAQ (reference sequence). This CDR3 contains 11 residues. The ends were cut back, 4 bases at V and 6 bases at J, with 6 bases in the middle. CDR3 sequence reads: CASSSLHGYTF. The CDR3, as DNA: TGTGCCAGCAGCTCCCTCCATGGCTACACCTTC.

CDR3 protein: CASSVGTGGIEVYGYTF. CDR3 nucleotides: TGCGCCAGCAGCGTCGGGACAGGGGGAATCGAAGTCTATGGCTACACCTTC. The chain links TRBV5-1 to TRBJ1-2; 11 positions match TRBD1. V lost 4 bases to trimming and J lost 4 bases; unmatched junction nucleotides: 12. Germline assignment: CDR1 SGHRS and CDR2 YFSETQ. This CDR3 has 17 amino acids.

The DNA for the CDR3 is TGTGCCAGCTCACCAATAGGCAGGGCGGACTATGGCTACACCTTC. Translated, it gives CASSPIGRADYGYTF. The chain is built from TRBV18 and TRBJ1-2, with D possibly being TRBD1 (5 bases). Per germline, CDR1 KGHSH and CDR2 LQKENI. This CDR3 region has 15 residues. V lost 2 bases and J 3 bases, leaving 13 bases between the germline ends.

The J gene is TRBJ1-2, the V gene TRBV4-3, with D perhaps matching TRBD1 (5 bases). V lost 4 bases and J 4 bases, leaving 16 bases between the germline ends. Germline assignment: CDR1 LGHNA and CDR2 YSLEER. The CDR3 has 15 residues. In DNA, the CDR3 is TGCGCCAGCAGCCTTCAGGGTACCCCCATCTATGGCTACACCTTC. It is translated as CASSLQGTPIYGYTF.

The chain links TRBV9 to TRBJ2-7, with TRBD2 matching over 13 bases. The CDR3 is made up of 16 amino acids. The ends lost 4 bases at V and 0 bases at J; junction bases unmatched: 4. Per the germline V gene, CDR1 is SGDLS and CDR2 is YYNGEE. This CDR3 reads CASSPGLAGASYEQYF. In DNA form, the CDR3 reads TGTGCCAGCAGCCCTGGACTAGCGGGGGCCTCCTACGAGCAGTACTTC.

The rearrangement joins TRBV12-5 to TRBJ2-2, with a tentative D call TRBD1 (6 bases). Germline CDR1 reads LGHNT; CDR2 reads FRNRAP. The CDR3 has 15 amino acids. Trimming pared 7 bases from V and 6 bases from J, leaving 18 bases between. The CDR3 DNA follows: TGTGCTAGTGCTCCTGAGGGGGTGGGGTCCGGGGAGCTGTTTTTT. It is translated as CASAPEGVGSGELFF.

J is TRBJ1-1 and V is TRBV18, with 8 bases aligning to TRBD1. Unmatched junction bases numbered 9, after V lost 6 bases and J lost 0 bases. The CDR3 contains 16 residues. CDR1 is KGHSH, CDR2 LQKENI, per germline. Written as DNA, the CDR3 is TGTGCCAGCTCCATTTCGACAGGGGACCTGAACACTGAAGCTTTCTTT. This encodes CASSISTGDLNTEAFF.

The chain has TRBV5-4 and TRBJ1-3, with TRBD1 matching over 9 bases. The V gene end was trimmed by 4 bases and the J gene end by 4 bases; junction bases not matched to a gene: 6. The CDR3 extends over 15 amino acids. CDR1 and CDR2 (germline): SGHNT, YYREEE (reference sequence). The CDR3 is CASSPGTGFGNTIYF. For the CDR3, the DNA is TGTGCCAGCAGCCCGGGGACAGGGTTCGGAAACACCATATATTTT.

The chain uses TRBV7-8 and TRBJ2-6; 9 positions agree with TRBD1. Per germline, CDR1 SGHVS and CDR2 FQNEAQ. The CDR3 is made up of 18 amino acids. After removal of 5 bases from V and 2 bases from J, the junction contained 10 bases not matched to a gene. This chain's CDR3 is CASSLWTGADPGANVLTF. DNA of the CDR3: TGTGCCAGCAGCCTCTGGACAGGGGCCGACCCTGGGGCCAACGTCCTGACTTTC.

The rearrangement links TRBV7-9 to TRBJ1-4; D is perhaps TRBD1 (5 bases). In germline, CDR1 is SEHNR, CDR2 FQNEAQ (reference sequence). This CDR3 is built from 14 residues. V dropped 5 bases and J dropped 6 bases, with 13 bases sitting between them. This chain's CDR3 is CASSPSGGDEKLFF. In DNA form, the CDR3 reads TGTGCCAGCAGCCCCTCGGGGGGAGATGAAAAACTGTTTTTT.

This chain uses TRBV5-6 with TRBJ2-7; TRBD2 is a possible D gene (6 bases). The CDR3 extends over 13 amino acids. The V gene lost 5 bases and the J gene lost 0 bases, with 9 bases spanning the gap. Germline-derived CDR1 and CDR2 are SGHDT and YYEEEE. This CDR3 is CASSRGVSYEQYF. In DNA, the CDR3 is TGTGCCAGCAGTCGCGGGGTCTCCTACGAGCAGTACTTC.

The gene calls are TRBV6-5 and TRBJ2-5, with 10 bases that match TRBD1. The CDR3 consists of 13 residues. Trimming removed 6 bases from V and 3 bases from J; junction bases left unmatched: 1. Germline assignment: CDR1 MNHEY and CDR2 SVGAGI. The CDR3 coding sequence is TGTGCCAGCAGGGACAGGGGGGAAGAGACCCAGTACTTC. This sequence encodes CASRDRGEETQYF.

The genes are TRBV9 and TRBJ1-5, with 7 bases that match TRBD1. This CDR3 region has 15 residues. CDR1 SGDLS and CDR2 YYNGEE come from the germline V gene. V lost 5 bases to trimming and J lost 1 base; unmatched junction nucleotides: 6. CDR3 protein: CASRTDRASNQPQHF. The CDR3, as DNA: TGTGCCAGCAGGACCGACAGGGCAAGCAATCAGCCCCAGCATTTT.

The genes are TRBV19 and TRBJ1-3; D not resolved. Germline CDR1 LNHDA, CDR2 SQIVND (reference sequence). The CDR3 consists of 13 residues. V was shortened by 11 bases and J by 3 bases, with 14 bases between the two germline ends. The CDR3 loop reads CACRRGYGNTIYF. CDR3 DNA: TGTGCCTGCCGTCGAGGCTATGGAAACACCATATATTTT.

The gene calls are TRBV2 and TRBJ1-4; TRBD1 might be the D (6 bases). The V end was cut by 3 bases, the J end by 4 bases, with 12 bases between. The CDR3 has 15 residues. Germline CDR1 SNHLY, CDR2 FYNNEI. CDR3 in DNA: TGTGCCAGCAGTGACGTTAGGACAGATAATGAAAAACTGTTTTTT. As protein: CASSDVRTDNEKLFF.

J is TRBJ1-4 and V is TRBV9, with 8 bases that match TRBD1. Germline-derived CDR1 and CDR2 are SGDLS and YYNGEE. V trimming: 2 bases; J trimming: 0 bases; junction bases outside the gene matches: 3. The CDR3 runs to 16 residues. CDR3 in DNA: TGTGCCAGCAGCGTCGACAGGGGAGCAACTAATGAAAAACTGTTTTTT. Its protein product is CASSVDRGATNEKLFF.